These T cell receptor beta chains were read from a single sample in a study of T cells in Graves' hyperthyroidism and ophthalmopathy. Each CDR3 protein gets one entry after TCRdb re-called the multiplex PCR reads with MiXCR. The sample has about 640,000 distinct CDR3 sequences, around 21% seen once. Sequencing input: blood. These receptors were collected from a man aged 25-45 years with Graves' ophthalmopathy. Each CDR3 is given with its conserved first and last residue. D genes are given only for firm matches. Clone size appears in some rows only: once, few, many, or a class for an expanded clone.

V: TRBV7-9; D: -; size: many; J: TRBJ2-3; CDR3: CASSLTRESTDTQYF; DNA: TGTGCCAGCAGCTTAACCAGGGAGAGCACAGATACGCAGTATTTT
V: TRBV29-1; D: -; size: -; J: TRBJ1-2; CDR3: CSVEDELQANYGYTF; DNA: TGCAGCGTTGAAGACGAACTACAGGCTAACTATGGCTACACCTTC
V: TRBV10-3; D: -; size: -; J: TRBJ1-5; CDR3: CAIMGGAGQPQHF; DNA: TGTGCCATCATGGGGGGGGCCGGTCAGCCCCAGCATTTT
V: TRBV11-2; D: -; size: many; J: TRBJ1-4; CDR3: CASSSLRGQLNEKLFF; DNA: TGTGCCAGCAGCTCACTCCGTGGTCAGTTAAATGAAAAACTGTTTTTT
V: TRBV28; D: -; size: few; J: TRBJ1-2; CDR3: CASSPPGGLYGYTF; DNA: TGTGCCAGCAGTCCCCCGGGGGGATTGTATGGCTACACCTTC
V: TRBV2; D: TRBD1; size: many; J: TRBJ1-6; CDR3: CASRAGQGADSPLHF; DNA: TGTGCCAGCAGGGCAGGACAGGGGGCCGATTCACCCCTCCACTTT
V: TRBV2; D: -; size: many; J: TRBJ2-5; CDR3: CASSEIRRETQYF; DNA: TGTGCCAGCAGTGAGATCAGGAGAGAGACCCAGTACTTC
V: TRBV5-1; D: -; size: -; J: TRBJ2-2; CDR3: CASSLDPANTGELFF; DNA: TGCGCCAGCAGCTTGGATCCAGCTAACACCGGGGAGCTGTTTTTT
V: TRBV2; D: -; size: -; J: TRBJ2-7; CDR3: CARSEAPKAGDEQYF; DNA: TGTGCCCGCAGTGAAGCGCCGAAGGCCGGGGACGAGCAGTACTTC
V: TRBV6-1; D: -; size: -; J: TRBJ2-2; CDR3: CASRHTSAGTGELFF; DNA: TGTGCCAGCAGGCACACATCTGCGGGCACCGGGGAGCTGTTTTTT
V: TRBV30; D: TRBD2; size: few; J: TRBJ2-7; CDR3: CAWSLSSGTEQYF; DNA: TGTGCCTGGAGTCTGTCCAGCGGGACCGAGCAGTACTTC
V: TRBV30; D: TRBD1; size: many; J: TRBJ1-4; CDR3: CAWRVQGGNEKLFF; DNA: TGTGCCTGGAGGGTACAGGGGGGTAATGAAAAACTGTTTTTT
V: TRBV28; D: -; size: many; J: TRBJ2-2; CDR3: CASSLRGRTGELFF; DNA: TGTGCCAGCAGCTTAAGAGGACGGACCGGGGAGCTGTTTTTT
V: TRBV29-1; D: -; size: -; J: TRBJ1-2; CDR3: CSVEDRAQGMDGYTF; DNA: TGCAGCGTTGAAGATCGGGCACAGGGAATGGACGGCTACACCTTC
V: TRBV7-2; D: -; size: -; J: TRBJ2-5; CDR3: CASSPRYRAEEQETQYF; DNA: TGTGCCAGCAGCCCCCGCTATCGGGCGGAGGAACAAGAGACCCAGTACTTC
V: TRBV7-9; D: -; size: few; J: TRBJ1-2; CDR3: CASSTGTPEISNYGYTF; DNA: TGTGCCAGCAGCACCGGGACACCCGAGATTTCTAACTATGGCTACACCTTC
V: TRBV7-9; D: TRBD1; size: few; J: TRBJ2-7; CDR3: CASSFVPGGLNEQYF; DNA: TGTGCCAGCAGCTTTGTACCAGGGGGCCTCAACGAGCAGTACTTC
V: TRBV28; D: TRBD2; size: -; J: TRBJ2-3; CDR3: CASSRALAGVDTQYF; DNA: TGTGCCAGCAGCCGGGCACTAGCGGGAGTGGATACGCAGTATTTT
V: TRBV6-1; D: -; size: few; J: TRBJ2-1; CDR3: CASSDGGSSYNEQFF; DNA: TGTGCCAGCAGTGACGGGGGTTCCTCCTACAATGAGCAGTTCTTC
V: TRBV20-1; D: -; size: -; J: TRBJ1-5; CDR3: CSARVGGYNQPQHF; DNA: TGCAGTGCTAGAGTTGGGGGTTACAATCAGCCCCAGCATTTT
V: TRBV12-5; D: -; size: few; J: TRBJ2-7; CDR3: CASAGGGANYEQYF; DNA: TGTGCTAGTGCCGGAGGTGGGGCCAACTACGAGCAGTACTTC
V: TRBV12-3/TRBV12-4; D: -; size: many; J: TRBJ2-4; CDR3: CASSLTGYSGPPGEAKNIQYF; DNA: TGTGCCAGCAGTTTAACTGGCTACTCAGGTCCCCCGGGGGAAGCCAAAAACATTCAGTACTTC
V: TRBV7-2; D: -; size: many; J: TRBJ1-2; CDR3: CASSLAAGTGYGYTF; DNA: TGTGCCAGCAGCTTAGCAGCGGGGACGGGCTATGGCTACACCTTC
V: TRBV27; D: TRBD2; size: -; J: TRBJ2-2; CDR3: CASSFQTSVAGELFF; DNA: TGTGCCAGCAGTTTCCAAACTAGCGTTGCCGGGGAGCTGTTTTTT
V: TRBV29-1; D: -; size: few; J: TRBJ2-7; CDR3: CSVDFEGTYEQYF; DNA: TGCAGCGTAGATTTCGAGGGAACCTACGAGCAGTACTTC
V: TRBV4-1; D: -; size: few; J: TRBJ2-2; CDR3: CASSRTEINTGELFF; DNA: TGCGCCAGCAGCAGGACAGAGATAAACACCGGGGAGCTGTTTTTT
V: TRBV10-3; D: -; size: many; J: TRBJ1-1; CDR3: CAISVSRSGTSNTEAFF; DNA: TGTGCCATCAGTGTTTCGCGCTCAGGTACATCGAACACTGAAGCTTTCTTT
V: TRBV5-1; D: TRBD1; size: many; J: TRBJ2-7; CDR3: CASSFTGGYEQYF; DNA: TGCGCCAGCAGCTTTACAGGGGGCTACGAGCAGTACTTC
V: TRBV28; D: -; size: many; J: TRBJ1-3; CDR3: CASTITQHGNTIYF; DNA: TGTGCCAGCACCATAACGCAGCATGGAAACACCATATATTTT
V: TRBV2; D: TRBD1; size: many; J: TRBJ1-6; CDR3: CASSRQGSAPLHF; DNA: TGTGCCAGCAGTCGACAGGGTTCAGCACCCCTCCACTTT
V: TRBV7-2; D: -; size: -; J: TRBJ2-7; CDR3: CASSPQGWEQYF; DNA: TGTGCCAGCAGCCCCCAGGGTTGGGAGCAGTACTTC
V: TRBV28; D: -; size: many; J: TRBJ1-6; CDR3: CASSSQQARASPLHF; DNA: TGTGCCAGCAGTTCTCAACAGGCACGGGCTTCACCCCTCCACTTT
V: TRBV3-1; D: -; size: -; J: TRBJ1-1; CDR3: CASSQGKDTLNTEAFF; DNA: TGTGCCAGCAGCCAAGGGAAGGACACTTTGAACACTGAAGCTTTCTTT
V: TRBV15; D: -; size: -; J: TRBJ1-4; CDR3: CATSRDSRVAEKLFF; DNA: TGTGCCACCAGCAGAGATTCCAGGGTAGCTGAAAAACTGTTTTTT
V: TRBV11-2; D: -; size: -; J: TRBJ2-2; CDR3: CASSPRWNTGELFF; DNA: TGTGCCAGTAGTCCCCGGTGGAACACCGGGGAGCTGTTTTTT
V: TRBV27; D: TRBD2; size: many; J: TRBJ2-3; CDR3: CASSDTGTRISDTQYF; DNA: TGTGCCAGCAGCGATACCGGGACTAGAATTTCAGATACGCAGTATTTT